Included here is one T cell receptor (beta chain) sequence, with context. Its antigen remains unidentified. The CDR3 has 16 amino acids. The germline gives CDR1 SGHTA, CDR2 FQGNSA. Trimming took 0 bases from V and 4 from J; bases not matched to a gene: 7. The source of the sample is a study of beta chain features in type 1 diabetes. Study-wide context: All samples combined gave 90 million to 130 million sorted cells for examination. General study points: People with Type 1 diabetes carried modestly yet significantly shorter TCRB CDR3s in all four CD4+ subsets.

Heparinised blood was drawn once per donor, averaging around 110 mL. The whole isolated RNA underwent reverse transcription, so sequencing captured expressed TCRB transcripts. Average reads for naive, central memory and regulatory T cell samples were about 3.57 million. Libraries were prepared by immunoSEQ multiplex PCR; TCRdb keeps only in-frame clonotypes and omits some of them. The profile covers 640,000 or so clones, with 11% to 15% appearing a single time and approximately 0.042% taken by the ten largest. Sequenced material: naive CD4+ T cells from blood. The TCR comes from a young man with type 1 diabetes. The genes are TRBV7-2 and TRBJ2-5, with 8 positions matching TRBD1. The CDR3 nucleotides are TGTGCCAGCAGCTTAGCGGCACAGGGGGTCGTAGAGACCCAGTACTTC. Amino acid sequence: CASSLAAQGVVETQYF.